The 29 T cell receptor beta chains below were found in one sample sequenced in a study of spatial heterogeneity in lung cancer. In TCRdb, the 5' RACE reads were re-called with MiXCR into one record per CDR3 protein. The sample consists of 8,500 to 13,000 distinct CDR3 sequences, more than 9.5% of them appearing once. Their cognate antigens are unknown. General study points: Mutation counts in tumors were tracked by counts of expanded intratumoral alpha and beta TCRs.

Noted time point: sample taken at primary tumor resection. The material sequenced was lung tumor tissue, taken at surgery. These receptors came from a male donor with early-stage non-small cell lung cancer.

This clonotype was found many times. The J gene is TRBJ1-1, the V gene TRBV18; the D gene is possibly TRBD1 (5 bases). The CDR3 covers 13 residues. Trimming removed 4 bases at V and 1 base at J, with 7 bases between. Per the germline V gene, CDR1 is KGHSH and CDR2 is LQKENI. CDR3 sequence (DNA): TGTGCCAGCTCACTACAGGAGAACACTGAAGCTTTCTTT. This encodes CASSLQENTEAFF.

This clonotype has only a few counts. This rearrangement joins TRBV5-1 to TRBJ2-5; D gene ambiguous. This CDR3 is 11 amino acids long. V dropped 3 bases and J dropped 2 bases, with 2 bases sitting between them. Germline CDR1 and CDR2: SGHRS and YFSETQ. The CDR3 loop reads CASSSQETQYF. The CDR3 DNA reads TGCGCCAGCAGCTCACAAGAGACCCAGTACTTC.

This clonotype has at least ten counts. The rearrangement uses TRBV24-1 and TRBJ1-5, with D unclear. Germline CDR1 is KGHDR and CDR2 is SFDVKD. Between the trimmed V and J ends, which lost 1 base and 4 bases, there was a span of 7 bases. The CDR3 consists of 14 residues. CDR3 region: CATSDFRGNQPQHF. As DNA, the CDR3 is TGTGCCACCAGTGATTTTCGGGGAAATCAGCCCCAGCATTTT.

In its sample, this clonotype was seen a few times. This sequence joins TRBV28 and TRBJ2-7; no reliable D call. With 1 base removed from V and 3 bases from J, the gap between germline ends came to 10 bases. CDR1 MDHEN and CDR2 SYDVKM come from the germline V gene. The CDR3 runs 14 residues. In DNA, the CDR3 is TGTGCCAGCAGTTTATCCCCCTCAGGCTACGAGCAGTACTTC. It specifies CASSLSPSGYEQYF.

This clonotype came up many times. This CDR3 is CASSLGTGITYGYTF. The CDR3 DNA reads TGTGCCAGCAGTTTAGGGACAGGGATCACCTATGGCTACACCTTC. The chain uses TRBV28 and TRBJ1-2; 9 bases fit TRBD1. Germline CDR1 is MDHEN and CDR2 is SYDVKM. V trimming: 2 bases; J trimming: 4 bases; junction bases outside the gene matches: 5. The CDR3 spans 15 residues.

The sample holds many counts of this clonotype. This rearrangement joins TRBV20-1 to TRBJ2-7, with unresolved D. Germline CDR1 DFQATT, CDR2 SNEGSKA (reference sequence). The germline V and J ends were trimmed by 4 bases and 5 bases, with 6 bases remaining between them. The CDR3 covers 10 residues. As DNA, the CDR3 is TGCAGTGCTATGGTGGACGAGCAGTACTTC. This encodes CSAMVDEQYF.

This clonotype was seen a few times. The chain uses TRBV4-2 and TRBJ2-3; D remains ambiguous. From germline, CDR1 is LGHNA and CDR2 YNFKEQ. Trimming removed 4 bases at V and 0 bases at J, with 11 bases between. The CDR3 spans 15 residues. The CDR3 loop reads CASSPQLVSTDTQYF. The CDR3 DNA reads as TGTGCCAGCAGCCCTCAATTGGTGAGCACAGATACGCAGTATTTT.

This clonotype appeared many times. The chain joins TRBV29-1 to TRBJ2-3; D might be TRBD1 (5 bases). Per germline, CDR1 SQVTM and CDR2 ANQGSEA. The CDR3 contains 12 residues. Trimming shortened V by 4 bases and J by 1 base, and 6 bases separated the two germline ends. The CDR3 is CSVVGGTDTQYF. Here the CDR3 DNA reads TGCAGCGTTGTAGGGGGCACAGATACGCAGTATTTT.

This clonotype was seen more than once but under ten times. The chain joins TRBV5-1 to TRBJ1-4; D might be TRBD1 (6 bases). In germline, CDR1 is SGHRS, CDR2 YFSETQ. V gave up 0 bases and J gave up 6 bases, with 12 bases separating them. The CDR3 is made up of 15 amino acids. The DNA for the CDR3 is TGCGCCAGCAGCTTGGTGGGGGCGCCGGATGAAAAACTGTTTTTT. The encoded protein is CASSLVGAPDEKLFF.

In its sample, this clonotype ranks as medium-sized. The chain has TRBV27 and TRBJ1-5; D remains unclear. The ends were cut back, 3 bases at V and 4 bases at J, with 7 bases in the middle. This CDR3 region has 13 residues. From germline, CDR1 is MNHEY and CDR2 SMNVEV (reference sequence). This CDR3 is CASSLQRNQPQHF. The CDR3 DNA sequence: TGTGCCAGCAGTTTGCAGAGGAATCAGCCCCAGCATTTT.

The rearrangement links TRBV4-1 to TRBJ2-2, with D possibly matching TRBD1 (6 bases). The length of the CDR3 is 16 residues. Between the trimmed V and J ends, which lost 3 bases and 10 bases, there was a span of 21 bases. Per the germline V gene, CDR1 is MGHRA and CDR2 is YSYEKL. The CDR3: CASSHGPGQPAVELFF. CDR3 nucleotides: TGCGCCAGCAGCCATGGCCCGGGACAACCAGCGGTGGAGCTGTTTTTT.

Judged by abundance, this clonotype is medium-sized. The rearrangement joins TRBV6-6 to TRBJ1-1; the D gene is possibly TRBD1 (6 bases). The germline V and J ends were trimmed by 2 bases and 4 bases, with 8 bases remaining between them. The CDR3 is 13 amino acids. Germline V gene lookup returns CDR1 MNHNY and CDR2 SVGAGI (reference sequence). This CDR3 reads CASSYRGGTEAFF. In DNA form, the CDR3 reads TGTGCCAGCAGTTACAGAGGGGGCACTGAAGCTTTCTTT.

This clonotype has ten or more counts. The chain recombines TRBV6-2 or TRBV6-3 with TRBJ1-2; TRBD1 is a possible D gene (6 bases). V gave up 4 bases and J gave up 4 bases, with 13 bases separating them. Germline V CDR1 and CDR2: MNHEY, SVGEGT. The CDR3 covers 14 residues. The CDR3 DNA reads as TGTGCCAGCAGTTCAGGGGTCCCAAGCTATGGCTACACCTTC. It encodes CASSSGVPSYGYTF.

This chain uses TRBV2 with TRBJ2-3, with D hard to call. The CDR3 sequence is 12 residues long. Germline CDR1 and CDR2: SNHLY and FYNNEI. The germline V and J ends were trimmed by 4 bases and 6 bases, with 8 bases remaining between them. CDR3 sequence (DNA): TGTGCCAGCAGTGTTGAATTGGATACGCAGTATTTT. This sequence encodes CASSVELDTQYF.

The CDR3 nucleotides read TGTGCCAGCAGCCGCAATCGGGCCGAAAAACTGTTTTTT. Its translation: CASSRNRAEKLFF. The rearrangement uses TRBV3-1 and TRBJ1-4; D is undetermined. With 4 bases removed from V and 8 bases from J, the gap between germline ends came to 11 bases. The CDR3 runs to 13 residues. Germline-derived CDR1 and CDR2 are LGHDT and YNNKEL (reference sequence).

This clonotype occurred a few times. The gene calls are TRBV6-5 and TRBJ2-3; 7 nucleotides align to TRBD2. CDR3 length: 12 residues. CDR1 MNHEY and CDR2 SVGAGI come from the germline V gene. V trimming: 2 bases; J trimming: 9 bases; junction bases outside the gene matches: 2. The CDR3 loop is CASSYPGGTQYF. The CDR3 region has the DNA TGTGCCAGCAGTTACCCCGGGGGGACGCAGTATTTT.

By sample share, this clonotype is medium-sized. The chain combines TRBV20-1 with TRBJ2-7, with D possibly matching TRBD2 (5 bases). With 0 bases removed from V and 1 base from J, the gap between germline ends came to 10 bases. Per the germline V gene, CDR1 is DFQATT and CDR2 is SNEGSKA (reference sequence). The CDR3 loop spans 14 amino acids. The CDR3 reads CSARDEGSSYEQYF. The DNA for the CDR3 is TGCAGTGCTAGAGATGAGGGATCGTCCTACGAGCAGTACTTC.

The chain employs TRBV10-1 and TRBJ2-5, with 9 positions matching TRBD2. Trimming cost V 4 bases and J 3 bases; bases outside gene matches: 0. The CDR3 sequence is 13 residues long. Germline values: CDR1 WNHNN, CDR2 SYGVQD (reference sequence). The CDR3 protein is CASSVAGEETQYF. CDR3 nucleotides: TGCGCCAGCAGTGTAGCGGGGGAAGAGACCCAGTACTTC.

By proportion, this clonotype is medium-sized. V gene TRBV7-9 combines with J gene TRBJ2-7; 9 bases match TRBD1. CDR1 is SEHNR, CDR2 FQNEAQ, per germline (reference sequence). The V and J ends lost 4 bases and 3 bases, in that order; junction bases with no gene match: 4. There are 14 residues in the CDR3. Here the CDR3 reads CASSSTGGHYEQYF. For the CDR3, the DNA is TGTGCCAGCAGCTCGACAGGGGGTCACTACGAGCAGTACTTC.

The V gene is TRBV27, the J gene TRBJ1-3, with D hard to call. Germline-derived CDR1 and CDR2 are MNHEY and SMNVEV (reference sequence). This CDR3 is built from 13 residues. Trimming left V 4 bases short and J 0 bases short, with 4 bases between. The CDR3 here is CASSSYSGNTIYF. CDR3 bases: TGTGCCAGCAGTTCCTACTCTGGAAACACCATATATTTT.

In this sample, this clonotype turned up many times. The chain combines TRBV5-1 with TRBJ2-7; a weak D match, TRBD2 (6 bases). CDR3 length: 15 residues. V lost 2 bases, J lost 7 bases, and 19 bases lay in between. CDR1 and CDR2 (germline): SGHRS, YFSETQ. The CDR3 nucleotides read TGCGCCAGCAGCTTACTCGGGACTCCAGAGGGTGAGCAGTACTTC. Protein sequence: CASSLLGTPEGEQYF.

This clonotype was found many times. This chain joins TRBV28 and TRBJ2-5, with a tentative D call TRBD2 (6 bases). Germline loops: CDR1 MDHEN, CDR2 SYDVKM. Trimming removed 6 bases at V and 4 bases at J, with 24 bases between. The CDR3 has 17 residues. CDR3 loop: CASSDGVGGYAGETQYF. The DNA for the CDR3 is TGTGCCAGCAGCGATGGGGTTGGAGGGTATGCGGGAGAGACCCAGTACTTC.

This clonotype turned up a few times. The chain employs TRBV2 and TRBJ1-2; D is ambiguous. The CDR3 has 14 residues. Looked up from germline, CDR1 is SNHLY and CDR2 is FYNNEI. Trimming left V 4 bases short and J 8 bases short, with 17 bases between. The CDR3 here is CASSVIVKGIGYTF. CDR3 nucleotide sequence: TGTGCCAGCAGTGTCATTGTCAAAGGGATCGGCTACACCTTC.

This clonotype was counted ten times or more. The genes are TRBV5-1 and TRBJ2-2; 12 bases line up with TRBD1. Germline CDR1 is SGHRS and CDR2 is YFSETQ. Trimming took 4 bases from V and 6 from J; bases not matched to a gene: 13. The CDR3 loop spans 18 amino acids. The CDR3 sequence is CASSIFSPGTGGPGELFF. The CDR3 nucleotides are TGCGCCAGCAGCATTTTTTCCCCCGGGACAGGGGGCCCCGGGGAGCTGTTTTTT.

This clonotype was picked up many times. The chain couples TRBV29-1 to TRBJ2-5; D not certain. This CDR3 has 10 residues. V was trimmed by 6 bases and J by 3 bases, leaving 5 bases between them. Germline V CDR1 and CDR2: SQVTM, ANQGSEA. The CDR3 nucleotides are TGCAGCGTGGGGAAAGAGACCCAGTACTTC. Translated, it gives CSVGKETQYF.

This chain joins TRBV5-1 and TRBJ1-5, with D unclear. Germline V gene lookup returns CDR1 SGHRS and CDR2 YFSETQ. The CDR3 spans 13 residues. V dropped 1 base and J dropped 7 bases, with 9 bases sitting between them. CDR3 bases: TGCGCCAGCAGCTTGAGGGAGGGCCAGCCCCAGCATTTT. Amino acid sequence: CASSLREGQPQHF.

The genes are TRBV6-6 and TRBJ2-1; 8 bases fit TRBD1. The CDR3 loop spans 13 amino acids. The germline V gene has CDR1 MNHNY and CDR2 SVGAGI (reference sequence). V lost 5 bases to trimming and J lost 8 bases; unmatched junction nucleotides: 5. The CDR3 nucleotides read TGTGCCAGCAGTCAGCACAGGGGGGATGAGCAGTTCTTC. Translation: CASSQHRGDEQFF.

This clonotype qualifies as medium-sized (0.01 to 0.1%). The CDR3: CASSTRWSYEQYF. In DNA, the CDR3 is TGTGCCAGCAGTACCCGGTGGAGCTATGAGCAGTACTTC. The chain carries TRBV6-5 and TRBJ2-7; no clear D. Trimming removed 5 bases at V and 7 bases at J, with 15 bases between. Germline loops: CDR1 MNHEY, CDR2 SVGAGI. The CDR3 consists of 13 residues.

This clonotype was counted only a few times. The chain couples TRBV20-1 to TRBJ1-1; no clear D gene. In germline, CDR1 is DFQATT, CDR2 SNEGSKA (reference sequence). Trimming shortened V by 3 bases and J by 12 bases, and 14 bases separated the two germline ends. The CDR3 extends over 11 amino acids. CDR3 nucleotide sequence: TGCAGTGCTAGCCCCGCGGCGGGGACTTTCTTT. Encoded protein: CSASPAAGTFF.